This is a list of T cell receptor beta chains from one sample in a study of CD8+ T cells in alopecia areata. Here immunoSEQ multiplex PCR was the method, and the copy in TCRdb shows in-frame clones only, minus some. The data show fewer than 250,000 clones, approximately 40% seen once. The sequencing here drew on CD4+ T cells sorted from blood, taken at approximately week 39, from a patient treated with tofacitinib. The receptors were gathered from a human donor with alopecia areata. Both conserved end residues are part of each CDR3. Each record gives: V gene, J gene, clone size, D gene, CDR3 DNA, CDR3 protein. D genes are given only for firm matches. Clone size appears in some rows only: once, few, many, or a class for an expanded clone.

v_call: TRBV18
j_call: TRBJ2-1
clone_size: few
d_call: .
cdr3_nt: TGTGCCAGCTCAGTCCCCCACAATGAGCAGTTCTTC
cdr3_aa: CASSVPHNEQFF

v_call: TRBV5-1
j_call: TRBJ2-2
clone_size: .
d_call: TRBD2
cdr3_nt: TGCGCCAGCAGCTTGACGGGACTAGCGGTGAACACCGGGGAGCTGTTTTTT
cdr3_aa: CASSLTGLAVNTGELFF

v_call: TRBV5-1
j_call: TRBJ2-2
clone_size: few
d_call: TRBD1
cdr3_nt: TGCGCCAGCAGCGTGACAGGGTTAACCGGGGAGCTGTTTTTT
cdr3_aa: CASSVTGLTGELFF

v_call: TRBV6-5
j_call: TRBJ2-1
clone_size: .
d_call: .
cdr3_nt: TGTGCCAGCAGCCCACGAGCAGGCCGGGCGGATGAGCAGTTCTTC
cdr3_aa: CASSPRAGRADEQFF

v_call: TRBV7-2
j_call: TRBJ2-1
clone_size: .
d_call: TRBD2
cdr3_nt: TGTGCCAGCAGCTTAGAGGGACTAGTTTACAATGAGCAGTTCTTC
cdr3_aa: CASSLEGLVYNEQFF

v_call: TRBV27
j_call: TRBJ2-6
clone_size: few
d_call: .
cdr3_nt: TGTGCCAGCAGTTTATTTTGGCAGGGCTCTGGGGCCAACGTCCTGACTTTC
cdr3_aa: CASSLFWQGSGANVLTF

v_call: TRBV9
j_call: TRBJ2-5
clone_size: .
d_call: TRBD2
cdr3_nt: TGTGCCAGCAGCGTCGGACTAGCGGGTGAGACCCAGTACTTC
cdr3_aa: CASSVGLAGETQYF

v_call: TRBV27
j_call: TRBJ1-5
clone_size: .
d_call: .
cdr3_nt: TGTGCCAGCCGACCCCTGGGCAATCAGCCCCAGCATTTT
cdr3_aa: CASRPLGNQPQHF

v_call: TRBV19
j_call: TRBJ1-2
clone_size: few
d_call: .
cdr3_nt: TGTGCCAGTTCCATTGGGGCTACGTATGGCTACACCTTC
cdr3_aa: CASSIGATYGYTF

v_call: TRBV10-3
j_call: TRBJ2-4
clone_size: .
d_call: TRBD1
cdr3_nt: TGTGCCATCAGTGAGGGGCAGGGGGCTTTGAACATTCAGTACTTC
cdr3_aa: CAISEGQGALNIQYF

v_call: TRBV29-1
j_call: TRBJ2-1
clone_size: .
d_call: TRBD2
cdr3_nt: TGCAGCCCGCGAGAGCTCGGTAGCGGGAGGACCTCCTACAATGAGCAGTTCTTC
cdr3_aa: CSPRELGSGRTSYNEQFF

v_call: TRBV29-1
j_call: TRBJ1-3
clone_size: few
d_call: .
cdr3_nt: TGCAGCGTTGCCTCAGGTTTTGGAAACACCATATATTTT
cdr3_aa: CSVASGFGNTIYF

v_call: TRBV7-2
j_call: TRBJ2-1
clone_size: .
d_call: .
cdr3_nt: TGTGCCAGCAGCCCCGACGGAGGATTCTACAATGAGCAGTTCTTC
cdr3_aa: CASSPDGGFYNEQFF

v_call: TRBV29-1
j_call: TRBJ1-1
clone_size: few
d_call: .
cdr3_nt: TGCAGCGTTGGGAACAACTGGAACACTGAAGCTTTCTTT
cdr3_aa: CSVGNNWNTEAFF

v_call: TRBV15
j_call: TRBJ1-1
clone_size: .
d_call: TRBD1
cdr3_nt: TGTGCCACCAGCAAAGGACAGGAGGGCACTGAAGCTTTCTTT
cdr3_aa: CATSKGQEGTEAFF

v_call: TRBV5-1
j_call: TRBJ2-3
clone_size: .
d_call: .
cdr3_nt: TGCGCCAGCAGCTTGGGAGTAGATACGCAGTATTTT
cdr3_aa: CASSLGVDTQYF

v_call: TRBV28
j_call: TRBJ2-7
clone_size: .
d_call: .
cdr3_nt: TGTGCCACTTCAACAGGGAGGTACGAGCAGTACTTC
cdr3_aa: CATSTGRYEQYF

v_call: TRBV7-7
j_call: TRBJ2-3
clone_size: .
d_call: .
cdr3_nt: TGTGCCAGCAGCCCCCTGGGGGGCCGCACAGATACGCAGTATTTT
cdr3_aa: CASSPLGGRTDTQYF

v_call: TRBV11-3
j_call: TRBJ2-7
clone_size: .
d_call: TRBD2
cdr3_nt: TGTGCCAGCAGCCCCGGGTCCGCGGGAGTCCTCGAGCAGTACTTC
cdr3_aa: CASSPGSAGVLEQYF

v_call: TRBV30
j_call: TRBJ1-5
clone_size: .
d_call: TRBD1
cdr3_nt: TGTGCCTGGAGTGTGGGGAAAAAACAGGGGGAAAGTCAGCCCCAGCATTTT
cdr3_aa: CAWSVGKKQGESQPQHF

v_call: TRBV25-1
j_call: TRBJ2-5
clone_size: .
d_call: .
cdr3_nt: TGTGCCAGCAGTGAAGGGGGGACGATACAAGAGACCCAGTACTTC
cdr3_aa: CASSEGGTIQETQYF

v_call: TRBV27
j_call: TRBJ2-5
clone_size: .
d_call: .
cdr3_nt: TGTGCCAGCAGTTTATCGAGTGGGGTCAGTATAGAGACCCAGTACTTC
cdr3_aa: CASSLSSGVSIETQYF

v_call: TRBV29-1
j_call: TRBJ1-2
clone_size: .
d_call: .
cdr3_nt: TGCAGCGCCCAAAGGAGGGAGTCTAACTATGGCTACACCTTC
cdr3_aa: CSAQRRESNYGYTF

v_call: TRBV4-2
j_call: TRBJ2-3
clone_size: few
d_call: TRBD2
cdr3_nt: TGTGCCAGCAGCCAAGCGCCCGGGGGGGGTCTGAGCACAGATACGCAGTATTTT
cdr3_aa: CASSQAPGGGLSTDTQYF

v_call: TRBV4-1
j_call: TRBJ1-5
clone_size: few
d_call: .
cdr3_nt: TGCGCCAGCAGCCAAATCACCCGCAGGGGTCGTAGCAATCAGCCCCAGCATTTT
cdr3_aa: CASSQITRRGRSNQPQHF

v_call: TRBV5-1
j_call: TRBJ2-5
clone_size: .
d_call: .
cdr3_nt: TGCGCCAGCAGAGGAGGGATCCAAGAGACCCAGTACTTC
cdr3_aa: CASRGGIQETQYF

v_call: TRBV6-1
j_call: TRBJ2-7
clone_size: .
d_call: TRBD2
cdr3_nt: TGTGCCAGCAGAAGGACTAGCGGCACCTCCTACGAGCAGTACTTC
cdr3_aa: CASRRTSGTSYEQYF

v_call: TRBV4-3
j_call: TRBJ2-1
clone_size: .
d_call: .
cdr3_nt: TGCGCCAGCAGCCAAGATCTAGTATCCTACAATGAGCAGTTCTTC
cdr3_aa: CASSQDLVSYNEQFF

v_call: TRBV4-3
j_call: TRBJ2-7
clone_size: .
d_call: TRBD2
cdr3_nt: TGCGCCAGCAGCCAGCTAGCGGGCGTAAACGAGCAGTACTTC
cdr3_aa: CASSQLAGVNEQYF

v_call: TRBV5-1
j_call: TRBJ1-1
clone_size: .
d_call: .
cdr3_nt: TGCGCCAGCAGTTCGGGAGACATGAACACTGAAGCTTTCTTT
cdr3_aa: CASSSGDMNTEAFF

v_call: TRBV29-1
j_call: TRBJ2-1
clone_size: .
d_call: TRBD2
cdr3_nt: TGCAGCGATGTAGCGGGAGGGAAGGGGAATGAGCAGTTCTTC
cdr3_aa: CSDVAGGKGNEQFF

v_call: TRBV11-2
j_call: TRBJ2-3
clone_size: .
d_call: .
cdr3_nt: TGTGCCAGCAGCTTAGGCGGAAGCACAGATACGCAGTATTTT
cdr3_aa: CASSLGGSTDTQYF

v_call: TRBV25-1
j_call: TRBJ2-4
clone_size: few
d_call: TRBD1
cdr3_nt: TGTGCCAGCCGGATGACAGGGGCGGTGGGGAACATTCAGTACTTC
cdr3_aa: CASRMTGAVGNIQYF

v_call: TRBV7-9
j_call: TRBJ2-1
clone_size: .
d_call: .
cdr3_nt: TGTGCCAGCAGTGGGGTGCGGGCAACCAACAATGAGCAGTTCTTC
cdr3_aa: CASSGVRATNNEQFF

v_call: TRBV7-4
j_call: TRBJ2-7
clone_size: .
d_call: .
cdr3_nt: TGTGCCAGCAGCCCCCGGAAGGGGAGATACTTC
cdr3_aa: CASSPRKGRYF

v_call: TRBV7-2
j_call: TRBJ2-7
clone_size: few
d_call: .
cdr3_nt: TGTGCCAGCAGCTTAACAGACTACGAGCAGTACTTC
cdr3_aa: CASSLTDYEQYF

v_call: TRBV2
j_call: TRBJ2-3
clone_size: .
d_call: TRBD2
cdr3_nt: TGTGCCAGCAGTGCCACTAGCGGCCAAGCAGATACGCAGTATTTT
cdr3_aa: CASSATSGQADTQYF

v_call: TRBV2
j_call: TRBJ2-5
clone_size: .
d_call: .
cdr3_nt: TGTGCCAGCAGTCGGGACCTCCAAGAGACCCAGTACTTC
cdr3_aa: CASSRDLQETQYF

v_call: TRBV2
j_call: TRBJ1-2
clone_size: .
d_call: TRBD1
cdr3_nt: TGTGCCAGCAGGACAGGGGGTTATGGCTACACCTTC
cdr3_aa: CASRTGGYGYTF

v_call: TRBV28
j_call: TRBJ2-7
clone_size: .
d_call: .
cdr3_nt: TGTGCCAGCAGCATCGGGCACGAGCAGTACTTC
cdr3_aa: CASSIGHEQYF

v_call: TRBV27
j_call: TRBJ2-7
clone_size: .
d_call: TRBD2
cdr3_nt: TGTGCCAGCAGTTCAAGCGGGACCTTAGACTACGAGCAGTACTTC
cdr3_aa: CASSSSGTLDYEQYF

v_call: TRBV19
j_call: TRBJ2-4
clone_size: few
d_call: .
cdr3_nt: TGTGCCAGTAGTAGCGGGACGGCGGCCAAAAACATTCAGTACTTC
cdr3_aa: CASSSGTAAKNIQYF

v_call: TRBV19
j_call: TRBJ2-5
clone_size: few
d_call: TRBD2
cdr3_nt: TGTGCCAGTAGTATCGGACTAGCGGGAACCATAGGAGAGACCCAGTACTTC
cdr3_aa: CASSIGLAGTIGETQYF

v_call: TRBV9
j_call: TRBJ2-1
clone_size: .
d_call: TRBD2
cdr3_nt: TGTGCCAGCAGCGTAGTAGCGGGAGCCTTATCCTACAATGAGCAGTTCTTC
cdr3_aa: CASSVVAGALSYNEQFF

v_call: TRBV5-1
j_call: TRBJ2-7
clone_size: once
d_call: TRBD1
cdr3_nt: TGCGCCAGCAGGCCTACGACAGGGCTGAACGAGCAGTACTTC
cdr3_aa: CASRPTTGLNEQYF

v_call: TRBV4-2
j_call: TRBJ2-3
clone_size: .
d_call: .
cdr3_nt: TGTGCCAGCAGCCAAGATTTCGCCTCTCCCACAGATACGCAGTATTTT
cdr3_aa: CASSQDFASPTDTQYF